This is a list of T cell receptor beta chains from one sample in a study of blood T cell repertoires in COVID-19. TCRdb's copy holds only in-frame clones and misses some; the assay was immunoSEQ multiplex PCR. The sample has hundreds of thousands of clones, 84% seen once. Material for sequencing was peripheral blood. These receptors all come from a woman of 80 years or more with active or convalescent COVID-19. CDR3s include the opening cysteine and the closing phenylalanine or tryptophan. Each record gives: J gene, V gene, clone size, D gene, CDR3 protein, CDR3 DNA. A D gene is named only where the DNA matches it firmly. A row's size may be missing; if present it is once, few, many or a size class.

J gene: TRBJ2-7
V gene: TRBV18
clone size: once
D gene: TRBD2
CDR3 protein: CASSRGGNYEQYF
CDR3 DNA: TGTGCCAGCTCACGGGGGGGAAACTACGAGCAGTACTTC

J gene: TRBJ2-1
V gene: TRBV29-1
clone size: NA
D gene: TRBD1
CDR3 protein: CSVTRDRNSPEQFF
CDR3 DNA: TGCAGCGTCACAAGGGACAGGAATTCGCCTGAGCAGTTCTTC

J gene: TRBJ2-1
V gene: TRBV24-1
clone size: NA
D gene: TRBD1
CDR3 protein: CATSDAPGQGLGNEQFF
CDR3 DNA: TGTGCCACCAGTGATGCCCCGGGACAGGGCCTGGGAAATGAGCAGTTCTTC

J gene: TRBJ2-5
V gene: TRBV30
clone size: NA
D gene: NA
CDR3 protein: CAWRLLETQYF
CDR3 DNA: TGTGCCTGGAGACTTCTGGAGACCCAGTACTTC

J gene: TRBJ2-1
V gene: TRBV19
clone size: NA
D gene: TRBD1
CDR3 protein: CASSSRQGAGEQFF
CDR3 DNA: TGTGCCAGTAGTTCTAGACAGGGGGCTGGTGAGCAGTTCTTC

J gene: TRBJ1-5
V gene: TRBV7-2
clone size: NA
D gene: NA
CDR3 protein: CASTRTPNSNQPQHF
CDR3 DNA: TGTGCCAGCACCCGGACACCGAATAGCAATCAGCCCCAGCATTTT

J gene: TRBJ2-1
V gene: TRBV9
clone size: NA
D gene: TRBD2
CDR3 protein: CASRPGGTDNEQFF
CDR3 DNA: TGTGCCAGCAGACCGGGGGGGACTGACAATGAGCAGTTCTTC

J gene: TRBJ1-4
V gene: TRBV5-1
clone size: NA
D gene: TRBD1
CDR3 protein: CASSLARTGGQKLFF
CDR3 DNA: TGCGCCAGCAGCTTGGCCAGAACAGGGGGGCAAAAACTGTTTTTT

J gene: TRBJ2-1
V gene: TRBV28
clone size: NA
D gene: TRBD1
CDR3 protein: CASRYGQGQKQFF
CDR3 DNA: TGTGCCAGCCGATACGGACAGGGACAAAAGCAGTTCTTC

J gene: TRBJ2-2
V gene: TRBV9
clone size: NA
D gene: NA
CDR3 protein: CASSVQKDWRGNTGELFF
CDR3 DNA: TGTGCCAGCAGCGTTCAGAAGGACTGGCGGGGGAACACCGGGGAGCTGTTTTTT

J gene: TRBJ1-2
V gene: TRBV7-3
clone size: NA
D gene: TRBD1
CDR3 protein: CASSARTGGVYTF
CDR3 DNA: TGTGCCAGCAGCGCACGGACAGGGGGTGTGTACACCTTC

J gene: TRBJ1-1
V gene: TRBV9
clone size: NA
D gene: NA
CDR3 protein: CASSVVREGVAFF
CDR3 DNA: TGTGCCAGCAGCGTAGTCAGGGAAGGTGTAGCTTTCTTT

J gene: TRBJ1-5
V gene: TRBV19
clone size: NA
D gene: NA
CDR3 protein: CASSIRRSNQPQHF
CDR3 DNA: TGTGCCAGTAGTATAAGGAGGAGCAATCAGCCCCAGCATTTT

J gene: TRBJ2-5
V gene: TRBV4-1
clone size: NA
D gene: NA
CDR3 protein: CASSQGVGVETQYF
CDR3 DNA: TGCGCCAGCAGCCAAGGGGTAGGGGTGGAGACCCAGTACTTC

J gene: TRBJ1-4
V gene: TRBV18
clone size: NA
D gene: TRBD1
CDR3 protein: CASSPSLTGVGEKLFF
CDR3 DNA: TGTGCCAGCTCACCCAGCCTCACAGGGGTCGGTGAAAAACTGTTTTTT

J gene: TRBJ2-3
V gene: TRBV28
clone size: NA
D gene: TRBD1
CDR3 protein: CASSTGTGTDTQYF
CDR3 DNA: TGTGCCAGCAGTACCGGGACAGGGACAGATACGCAGTATTTT

J gene: TRBJ1-2
V gene: TRBV6-5
clone size: NA
D gene: NA
CDR3 protein: CASSYGSYGYTF
CDR3 DNA: TGTGCCAGCAGTTACGGCAGCTATGGCTACACCTTC

J gene: TRBJ2-3
V gene: TRBV7-6
clone size: NA
D gene: NA
CDR3 protein: CASSSPPGLRTDTQYF
CDR3 DNA: TGTGCCAGCAGCTCCCCACCGGGACTCCGCACAGATACGCAGTATTTT

J gene: TRBJ2-1
V gene: TRBV27
clone size: NA
D gene: TRBD2
CDR3 protein: CASSFGLPGGTTYNEQFF
CDR3 DNA: TGTGCCAGCAGTTTCGGCCTCCCTGGGGGGACTACCTACAATGAGCAGTTCTTC

J gene: TRBJ2-7
V gene: TRBV18
clone size: NA
D gene: NA
CDR3 protein: CASSPSTAYKSYEQYF
CDR3 DNA: TGTGCCAGCTCACCGTCAACAGCCTATAAATCCTACGAGCAGTACTTC

J gene: TRBJ2-2
V gene: TRBV5-1
clone size: few
D gene: TRBD2
CDR3 protein: CASSLAVLAGTGELFF
CDR3 DNA: TGCGCCAGCAGCTTGGCCGTGCTAGCGGGGACCGGGGAGCTGTTTTTT

J gene: TRBJ1-1
V gene: TRBV12-3/TRBV12-4
clone size: once
D gene: NA
CDR3 protein: CASSLVRSEAFF
CDR3 DNA: TGTGCCAGCAGTTTAGTGAGATCTGAAGCTTTCTTT

J gene: TRBJ2-5
V gene: TRBV4-3
clone size: NA
D gene: NA
CDR3 protein: CASSQDRPGTGETQYF
CDR3 DNA: TGCGCCAGCAGCCAAGATAGGCCGGGAACAGGGGAGACCCAGTACTTC

J gene: TRBJ2-3
V gene: TRBV29-1
clone size: NA
D gene: TRBD2
CDR3 protein: CSVSTSGGETDTQYF
CDR3 DNA: TGCAGCGTCTCGACTAGCGGGGGGGAGACAGATACGCAGTATTTT

J gene: TRBJ1-6
V gene: TRBV7-2
clone size: NA
D gene: TRBD1
CDR3 protein: CASSLSIQGASYNSPLHF
CDR3 DNA: TGTGCCAGCAGCTTATCCATCCAGGGGGCGTCCTATAATTCACCCCTCCACTTT

J gene: TRBJ2-7
V gene: TRBV28
clone size: NA
D gene: NA
CDR3 protein: CASRPGTSNSYEQYF
CDR3 DNA: TGTGCCAGCAGACCAGGGACTTCCAACTCCTACGAGCAGTACTTC

J gene: TRBJ1-5
V gene: TRBV15
clone size: NA
D gene: TRBD1
CDR3 protein: CATSRWTGRNQPQHF
CDR3 DNA: TGTGCCACCAGCAGGTGGACAGGGAGAAATCAGCCCCAGCATTTT

J gene: TRBJ2-3
V gene: TRBV6-5
clone size: NA
D gene: NA
CDR3 protein: CASSSRGTQYF
CDR3 DNA: TGTGCCAGCAGTTCCCGGGGTACGCAGTATTTT

J gene: TRBJ1-1
V gene: TRBV12-3/TRBV12-4
clone size: once
D gene: NA
CDR3 protein: CASSRGSDTEAFF
CDR3 DNA: TGTGCCAGCAGTCGCGGGTCGGACACTGAAGCTTTCTTT

J gene: TRBJ1-1
V gene: TRBV7-2
clone size: NA
D gene: NA
CDR3 protein: CASSSRRLNTEAFF
CDR3 DNA: TGTGCCAGCAGCTCCCGGCGGTTGAACACTGAAGCTTTCTTT

J gene: TRBJ1-1
V gene: TRBV9
clone size: NA
D gene: TRBD1
CDR3 protein: CASSVGDRVNEAFF
CDR3 DNA: TGTGCCAGCAGCGTAGGGGACAGGGTGAATGAAGCTTTCTTT

J gene: TRBJ1-1
V gene: TRBV5-4
clone size: NA
D gene: TRBD1
CDR3 protein: CASSRRQGFTEAFF
CDR3 DNA: TGTGCCAGCAGCCGACGACAGGGGTTCACTGAAGCTTTCTTT

J gene: TRBJ1-4
V gene: TRBV4-3
clone size: few
D gene: TRBD1
CDR3 protein: CASSHTLGTVNEKLFF
CDR3 DNA: TGCGCCAGCAGCCACACTCTTGGGACAGTTAATGAAAAACTGTTTTTT

J gene: TRBJ2-4
V gene: TRBV5-4
clone size: NA
D gene: NA
CDR3 protein: CASASGVAKNIQYF
CDR3 DNA: TGTGCCAGCGCCTCTGGAGTAGCCAAAAACATTCAGTACTTC

J gene: TRBJ1-2
V gene: TRBV7-3
clone size: few
D gene: TRBD1
CDR3 protein: CASSLRQGAFGYTF
CDR3 DNA: TGTGCCAGCAGCTTACGACAGGGGGCGTTTGGCTACACCTTC

J gene: TRBJ2-5
V gene: TRBV7-2
clone size: NA
D gene: TRBD2
CDR3 protein: CASSLALGLGGETQYF
CDR3 DNA: TGTGCCAGCAGCTTAGCCCTAGGGTTGGGAGGGGAGACCCAGTACTTC

J gene: TRBJ2-5
V gene: TRBV2
clone size: NA
D gene: NA
CDR3 protein: CASKNSSLEKTQYF
CDR3 DNA: TGTGCCAGCAAAAACAGCAGCCTCGAAAAGACCCAGTACTTC

J gene: TRBJ2-5
V gene: TRBV7-2
clone size: NA
D gene: TRBD2
CDR3 protein: CASTTWGTREETQYF
CDR3 DNA: TGTGCCAGCACAACATGGGGGACTAGAGAAGAGACCCAGTACTTC

J gene: TRBJ1-3
V gene: TRBV6-5
clone size: once
D gene: TRBD1
CDR3 protein: CASRQGAGNTIYF
CDR3 DNA: TGTGCCAGCAGACAGGGGGCCGGAAACACCATATATTTT

J gene: TRBJ2-7
V gene: TRBV7-2
clone size: NA
D gene: TRBD2
CDR3 protein: CASSLRWSGTYEQYF
CDR3 DNA: TGTGCCAGCAGCTTACGGTGGAGCGGGACCTACGAGCAGTACTTC

J gene: TRBJ2-5
V gene: TRBV11-2
clone size: NA
D gene: NA
CDR3 protein: CASSSGLQETQYF
CDR3 DNA: TGTGCCAGCAGCTCGGGATTACAAGAGACCCAGTACTTC

J gene: TRBJ1-2
V gene: TRBV6-5
clone size: NA
D gene: NA
CDR3 protein: CASSQRYGYTF
CDR3 DNA: TGTGCCAGCAGTCAGAGGTATGGCTACACCTTC

J gene: TRBJ2-7
V gene: TRBV3-1/TRBV3-2
clone size: NA
D gene: NA
CDR3 protein: CASTLTEGGEQYF
CDR3 DNA: TGTGCCAGCACCTTAACCGAAGGGGGTGAGCAGTACTTC

J gene: TRBJ2-7
V gene: TRBV4-3
clone size: NA
D gene: NA
CDR3 protein: CASSQGASEQYF
CDR3 DNA: TGCGCCAGCAGCCAAGGGGCATCAGAGCAGTACTTC

J gene: TRBJ2-2
V gene: TRBV24-1
clone size: once
D gene: NA
CDR3 protein: CATSDFRGFNTGELFF
CDR3 DNA: TGTGCCACCAGTGATTTTAGGGGATTTAACACCGGGGAGCTGTTTTTT

J gene: TRBJ1-2
V gene: TRBV28
clone size: NA
D gene: TRBD1
CDR3 protein: CASRQGDRGGYYGYTF
CDR3 DNA: TGTGCCAGCAGGCAGGGCGACAGGGGTGGTTACTATGGCTACACCTTC

J gene: TRBJ1-4
V gene: TRBV5-1
clone size: NA
D gene: TRBD1
CDR3 protein: CASSIQGASEKLFF
CDR3 DNA: TGCGCCAGCAGCATACAGGGGGCGTCGGAAAAACTGTTTTTT

J gene: TRBJ1-3
V gene: TRBV5-5
clone size: NA
D gene: TRBD1
CDR3 protein: CASSSQTGVGNTIYF
CDR3 DNA: TGTGCCAGCAGCTCTCAAACAGGGGTGGGAAACACCATATATTTT

J gene: TRBJ2-3
V gene: TRBV18
clone size: NA
D gene: TRBD2
CDR3 protein: CASSPRLAGGTDTQYF
CDR3 DNA: TGTGCCAGCTCACCACGGCTAGCGGGAGGCACAGATACGCAGTATTTT

J gene: TRBJ1-5
V gene: TRBV19
clone size: NA
D gene: TRBD1
CDR3 protein: CASSTDDRGGQPQHF
CDR3 DNA: TGTGCCAGTAGTACAGACGACAGGGGAGGGCAGCCCCAGCATTTT

J gene: TRBJ2-7
V gene: TRBV6-6
clone size: NA
D gene: NA
CDR3 protein: CASRLGTPWEQYF
CDR3 DNA: TGTGCCAGCAGACTTGGGACTCCCTGGGAGCAGTACTTC